This T cell receptor beta chain appears in the sequencing data of a study of cytomegalovirus exposure and HLA in healthy donors. For the study at large: The same platform as the roughly 670 first-cohort repertoires was used for the 110 or so validation repertoires, a later analysis reported.

The method was immunoSEQ multiplex PCR; TCRdb's version includes in-frame clones alone and lacks a portion of them. The repertoire holds about 72,000 clones, with 94% as singletons. Germline CDR1 reads SNHLY; CDR2 reads FYNNEI. V was clipped by 6 bases and J by 3 bases; unmatched bases: 9. The CDR3 is made up of 15 amino acids. As to this clone: Its antigen is not identified.

Study-wide results and caveats: The study flagged fewer than 200 TCR beta chains as cytomegalovirus-associated.

The sample consisted of PBMCs. The chain links TRBV2 to TRBJ2-5; 8 bases line up with TRBD1. This sequence was found in a woman aged 18-30 years in good health and CMV-seronegative. The CDR3 nucleotides read TGTGCCAGCAGGGAGGACAGGGCGGGGAAAGAGACCCAGTACTTC. Its protein is CASREDRAGKETQYF. Together with reference TRBV2 and TRBJ2-5, the CDR3 gives the full variable domain: EPEVTQTPSHQVTQMGQEVILRCVPISNHLYFYWYRQILGQKVEFLVSFYNNEISEKSEIFDDQFSVERPDGSNFTLKIRSTKLEDSAMYFCASREDRAGKETQYFGPGTRLLVL.